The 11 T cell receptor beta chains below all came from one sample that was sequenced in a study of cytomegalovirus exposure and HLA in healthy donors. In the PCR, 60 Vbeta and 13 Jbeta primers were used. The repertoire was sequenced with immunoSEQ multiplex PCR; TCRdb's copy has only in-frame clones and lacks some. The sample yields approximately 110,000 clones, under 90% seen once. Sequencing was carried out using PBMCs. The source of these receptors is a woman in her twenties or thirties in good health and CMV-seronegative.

CDR3 sequence reads: CASSFVSGSTDTQYF. Here the CDR3 DNA reads TGTGCCAGCAGCTTCGTTAGCGGTAGCACAGATACGCAGTATTTT. The V and J genes are TRBV5-6 and TRBJ2-3; D might be TRBD2 (6 bases). V shed 2 bases and J shed 0 bases, with 10 bases lying between them. This CDR3 region has 15 residues. CDR1 and CDR2 from the germline V gene are SGHDT and YYEEEE.

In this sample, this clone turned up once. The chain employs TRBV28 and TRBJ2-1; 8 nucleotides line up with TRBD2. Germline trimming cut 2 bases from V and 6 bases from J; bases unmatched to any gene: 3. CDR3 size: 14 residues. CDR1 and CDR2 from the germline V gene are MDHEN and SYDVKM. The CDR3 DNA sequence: TGTGCCAGCAGTTTAGGGACTAGGGCCAATGAGCAGTTCTTC. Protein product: CASSLGTRANEQFF.

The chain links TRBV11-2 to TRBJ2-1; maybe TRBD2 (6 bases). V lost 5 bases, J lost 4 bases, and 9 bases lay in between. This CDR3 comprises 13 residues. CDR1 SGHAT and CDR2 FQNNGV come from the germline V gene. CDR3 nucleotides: TGTGCCAGCAGCCCGGACTATTACAATGAGCAGTTCTTC. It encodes CASSPDYYNEQFF.

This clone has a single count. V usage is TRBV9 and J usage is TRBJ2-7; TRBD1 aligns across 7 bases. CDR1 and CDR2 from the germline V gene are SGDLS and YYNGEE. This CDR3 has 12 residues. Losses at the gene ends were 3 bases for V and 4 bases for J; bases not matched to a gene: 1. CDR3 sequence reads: CASSATGYEQYF. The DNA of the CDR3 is TGTGCCAGCAGCGCGACAGGGTACGAGCAGTACTTC.

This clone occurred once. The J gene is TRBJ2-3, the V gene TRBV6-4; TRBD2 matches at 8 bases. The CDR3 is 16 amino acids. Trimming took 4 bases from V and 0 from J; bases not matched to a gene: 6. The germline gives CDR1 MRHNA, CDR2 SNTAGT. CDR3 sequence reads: CASSVELAASTDTQYF. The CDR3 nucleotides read TGTGCCAGCAGTGTCGAACTAGCGGCCAGCACAGATACGCAGTATTTT.

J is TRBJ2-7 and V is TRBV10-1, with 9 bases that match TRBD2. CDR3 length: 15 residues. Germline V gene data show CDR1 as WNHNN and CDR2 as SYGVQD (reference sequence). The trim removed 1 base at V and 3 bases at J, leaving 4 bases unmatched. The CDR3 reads CASSELQLAGYEQYF. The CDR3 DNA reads TGCGCCAGCAGTGAGTTGCAACTAGCGGGCTACGAGCAGTACTTC.

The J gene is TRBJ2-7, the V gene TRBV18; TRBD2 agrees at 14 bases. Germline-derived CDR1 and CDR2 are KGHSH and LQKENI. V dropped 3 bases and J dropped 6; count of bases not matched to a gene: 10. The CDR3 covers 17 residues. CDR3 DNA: TGTGCCAGCTCACCTACCGGGACTAGCGGGAGTCCAGGCGAGCAGTACTTC. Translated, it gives CASSPTGTSGSPGEQYF.

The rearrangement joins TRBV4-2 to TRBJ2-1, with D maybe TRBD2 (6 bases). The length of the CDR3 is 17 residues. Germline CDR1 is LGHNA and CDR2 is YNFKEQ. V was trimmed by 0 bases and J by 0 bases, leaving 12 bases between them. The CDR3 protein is CASSQDRERSSYNEQFF. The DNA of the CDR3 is TGTGCCAGCAGCCAAGATCGGGAGAGGAGCTCCTACAATGAGCAGTTCTTC.

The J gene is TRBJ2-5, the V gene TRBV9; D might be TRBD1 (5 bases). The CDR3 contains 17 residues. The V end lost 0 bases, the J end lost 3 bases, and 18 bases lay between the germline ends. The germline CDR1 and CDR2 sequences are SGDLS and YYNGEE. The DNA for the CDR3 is TGTGCCAGCAGCGTAGAGCCCCAGCAGGGTGGGAAAGAGACCCAGTACTTC. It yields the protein CASSVEPQQGGKETQYF.

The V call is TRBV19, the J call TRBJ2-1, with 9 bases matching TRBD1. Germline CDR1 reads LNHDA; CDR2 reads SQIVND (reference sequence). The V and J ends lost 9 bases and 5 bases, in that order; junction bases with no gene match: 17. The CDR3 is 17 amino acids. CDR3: CASSDGTGYLGNNEQFF. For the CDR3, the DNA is TGTGCCAGCTCAGATGGGACAGGGTATTTGGGAAACAATGAGCAGTTCTTC.

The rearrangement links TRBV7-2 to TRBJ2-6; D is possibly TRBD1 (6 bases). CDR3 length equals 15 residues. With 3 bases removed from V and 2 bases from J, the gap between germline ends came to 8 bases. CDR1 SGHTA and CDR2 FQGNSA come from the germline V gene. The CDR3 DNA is TGTGCCAGCAGCTTTAACAGGGCTGGGGCCAACGTCCTGACTTTC. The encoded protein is CASSFNRAGANVLTF.